Shown below are 32 T cell receptor beta chains from a single sample sequenced in a study of tumor-infiltrating lymphocytes in primary liver carcinoma. DNA and RNA were both co-extracted from approximately 20-30 mg of bulk tissue that had not been sorted. TCR beta cDNA was reverse-transcribed from roughly 520 ng of total RNA. The reaction used a constant-region primer and ProtoScript II reverse transcriptase. Slightly modified ARM-PCR served as the procedure for the TCR beta libraries. These libraries came from three rounds of nested multiplex PCR. In the first two PCR rounds, TRBV1-TRBV30 forward primers were paired with a C-beta reverse primer, and each round lasted roughly 10 cycles. TCRdb re-called the multiplex PCR reads with MiXCR, one entry per CDR3 protein. Of approximately 80,000 distinct CDR3 sequences listed, roughly two thirds are singletons. Sequenced input: tumor-adjacent normal liver tissue. The receptors were sampled from a man aged 35-49 years with primary liver carcinoma and hepatitis B virus infection.

Remarks on this clonotype: The conserved final phenylalanine or tryptophan is absent from the CDR3, which likely points to a read error. This chain connects TRBV12-3 or TRBV12-4 to TRBJ1-6, with 10 bases matching TRBD1. The CDR3 consists of 15 residues. Here the CDR3 DNA reads TGTGCCAGCAGCCCGGACAGGGGGTGGAATTCACCGCTCCACTAT. Translated: CASSPDRGWNSPLHY.

The table lists this clonotype with a count of one. Sequence at one end of the junction differs from germline and may be a read error. The chain recombines TRBV12-3 or TRBV12-4 with TRBJ2-2; tentatively, D is TRBD2 (5 bases). The CDR3 length is 12 residues. The CDR3 DNA follows: TGTACCAGCATAGAGCACCCCGGGAAGCTGTTTTTT. Translation gives CTSIEHPGKLFF.

In regard to this clonotype: This CDR3 is missing its conserved last phenylalanine or tryptophan, likely due to a read error. The rearrangement links TRBV11-2 to TRBJ2-1; maybe TRBD2 (5 bases). The CDR3 is 13 residues long. V was shortened by 3 bases and J by 11 bases, with 14 bases between the two germline ends. CDR1 and CDR2 from the germline V gene are SGHAT and FQNNGV. CDR3 in amino acids: CASSFDASYKQFL. The CDR3 bases are TGTGCCAGCAGCTTTGATGCTAGCTATAAGCAGTTCCTC.

A remark on this clonotype: The junction and the germline gene differ at one end; a read error may be behind it. The gene calls are TRBV11-3 and TRBJ2-1; D is uncertain. The germline gives CDR1 SGHNT, CDR2 YENEEA. The CDR3 contains 14 residues. CDR3 sequence (DNA): TGTGCCAGCGGCTTAGGCCTCTCGAACAATGAGCAGTTCTTC. It is translated as CASGLGLSNNEQFF.

A note on this clonotype: A read error may explain this, as a much larger clone is one base away. The chain combines TRBV5-1 with TRBJ2-5, with D possibly being TRBD2 (6 bases). This CDR3 region has 15 residues. CDR1 and CDR2 from the germline V gene are SGHRS and YFSETQ. The CDR3 sequence is CTSSLAASDQETQYF. In nucleotides, the CDR3 is TGCACCAGCAGCTTGGCCGCTAGCGACCAAGAGACCCAGTACTTC.

Remarks on this clonotype: This sequence may be a read error, since a much larger clone differs from it by one base. The J gene is TRBJ2-5, the V gene TRBV7-9; D is ambiguous. The CDR3 is 10 amino acids. CDR1 is SEHNR and CDR2 is FQNEAQ in the germline V gene (reference sequence). The chain's CDR3 is CATSRETQHF. Here the CDR3 DNA reads TGTGCCACCTCACGAGAGACCCAGCACTTC.

As concerns this clonotype: The CDR3 end shows no conserved phenylalanine or tryptophan, and so a read error is likely. The gene calls are TRBV10-3 and TRBJ2-2; possible D gene TRBD1, 6 bases. Germline values: CDR1 ENHRY, CDR2 SYGVKD. This CDR3 is 16 amino acids long. Written as DNA, the CDR3 is TGTGCCATCATGGGGCCAGAAGGTGGGGACACCGGGGAACTGTTTTTA. Amino acids: CAIMGPEGGDTGELFL.

This clonotype was counted only a few times. V and J are TRBV20-1 and TRBJ2-3, with D hard to call. Trimming removed 2 bases at V and 10 bases at J, with 13 bases between. The CDR3 is made up of 12 amino acids. Germline-derived CDR1 and CDR2 are DFQATT and SNEGSKA (reference sequence). The CDR3 DNA reads TGCAGTGCTAGAAAAAGCGTTCAGGCGCAGTATTTT. Encoded protein: CSARKSVQAQYF.

This clonotype was detected a few times. This chain links TRBV6-5 with TRBJ1-6; D might be TRBD1 (5 bases). The CDR3 contains 15 residues. Germline CDR1 and CDR2: MNHEY and SVGAGI. The V end lost 0 bases, the J end lost 8 bases, and 11 bases lay between the germline ends. CDR3 amino acids: CASSYSWDHYSPLHF. For the CDR3, the DNA is TGTGCCAGCAGTTACTCATGGGACCACTATTCACCCCTCCACTTT.

A note on this clonotype: Given the absence of the conserved phenylalanine or tryptophan at the CDR3 end, a read error is likely. The chain recombines TRBV7-9 with TRBJ2-7; TRBD2 might be the D (6 bases). The CDR3 is made up of 15 amino acids. Germline V CDR1 and CDR2: SEHNR, FQNEAQ (reference sequence). The CDR3 DNA follows: TGTGCCAGCAGCCCCCAGGTTAGCGGATCCTACGCGCAGTACCTC. Translation gives CASSPQVSGSYAQYL.

About this clonotype: Compared with germline, one end of the junction differs, possibly owing to a read error. The chain employs TRBV7-8 and TRBJ1-1; TRBD1 might be the D (5 bases). The length of the CDR3 is 17 residues. Germline V gene sequence: CDR1 SGHVS, CDR2 FQNEAQ. The CDR3 is CASSSLKGNGGSAEALF. The CDR3 region has the DNA TGTGCCAGCAGCTCACTTAAGGGGAACGGAGGTAGCGCTGAAGCTTTATTT.

The rearrangement uses TRBV19 and TRBJ1-1; D not certain. This CDR3 contains 10 residues. Germline assignment: CDR1 LNHDA and CDR2 SQIVND (reference sequence). V gave up 5 bases and J gave up 11 bases, with 9 bases separating them. The CDR3 loop is CASSATRAFF. CDR3 DNA sequence: TGTGCCAGTAGTGCCACCCGGGCTTTCTTT.

Turning to this clonotype: It is likely a read error, because the conserved phenylalanine at the end of the CDR3 is missing. This chain joins TRBV4-1 and TRBJ2-2, with 9 nucleotides matching TRBD1. Looked up from germline, CDR1 is MGHRA and CDR2 is YSYEKL. This CDR3 has 16 amino acids. CDR3 in amino acids: CASSQERGTGTGGLFI. As DNA, the CDR3 is TGCGCCAGCAGCCAAGAGCGGGGGACAGGGACCGGGGGGCTGTTTATT.

As for this clonotype: At one boundary the junction diverges from the germline segment, which might be a read error. The chain joins TRBV4-2 to TRBJ1-6; the D gene is possibly TRBD1 (5 bases). CDR1 and CDR2 (germline): LGHNA, YNFKEQ. This CDR3 comprises 14 residues. CDR3 DNA sequence: TGTGCCAGCAGCCAATCACAGGATAACTCACCCCTCCACTTT. This codes for CASSQSQDNSPLHF.

In this sample, this clonotype turned up a few times. The chain has TRBV11-1 and TRBJ2-7; D may be TRBD1 (5 bases). The V gene's germline CDR1 is SGHAT and CDR2 FQDESV (reference sequence). V was cut by 7 bases and J by 4 bases, with 11 bases left in between. This CDR3 is built from 12 residues. The CDR3 DNA is TGTGCCAGCAACCCAGACAGTTACGAGCAGTACTTC. Translation gives CASNPDSYEQYF.

This clonotype was picked up one time. A read error may produce the germline difference seen at one junction end. The rearrangement links TRBV6-6 to TRBJ1-1; D possibly corresponds to TRBD1 (5 bases). CDR3 size: 13 residues. The germline CDR1 and CDR2 sequences are MNHNY and SVGAGI (reference sequence). The CDR3: CASSTVGTTEAFF. CDR3 bases: TGTGCTAGCAGCACAGTGGGGACTACTGAAGCTTTCTTT.

Comment on this clonotype: A junction end diverges from the germline sequence, so it may reflect a read error. V is TRBV11-2 and J is TRBJ1-2; D not certain. From germline, CDR1 is SGHAT and CDR2 FQNNGV. This CDR3 spans 13 amino acids. The CDR3 here is CASTSTGYYGYTF. The CDR3 DNA is TGTGCCAGCACCTCGACGGGCTACTATGGTTACACCTTC. Variable domain in full (rest from reference TRBV11-2 and TRBJ1-2): EAGVAQSPRYKIIEKRQSVAFWCNPISGHATLYWYQQILGQGPKLLIQFQNNGVVDDSQLPKDRFSAERLKGVDSTLKIQPAKLEDSAVYLCASTSTGYYGYTFGSGTRLTVV.

Concerning this clonotype: Possible read error: a much larger clone is one base away. This chain links TRBV6-1 with TRBJ2-7, with 8 bases identical to TRBD1. V gave up 3 bases and J gave up 6 bases; unmatched junction bases: 4. The CDR3 length is 13 residues. CDR1 and CDR2 (germline): MNHNS, SASEGT. CDR3 in DNA: TGTGCCAGCAGTGACGAGGACAGGGCCGAGCAGTACTTC. It translates to CASSDEDRAEQYF.

This clonotype was detected many times. This chain joins TRBV6-5 and TRBJ2-6; no firm D call. The CDR3 length is 14 residues. Trimming stripped 4 bases from V and 4 bases from J, with 8 bases between. The germline CDR1 and CDR2 sequences are MNHEY and SVGAGI. The CDR3 spells CASSSVAGANVLTF. In DNA, the CDR3 is TGTGCCAGCAGTTCCGTCGCGGGGGCCAACGTCCTGACTTTC.

Comments on this clonotype: Being one base from a much bigger clone, this may be a read error. V gene TRBV25-1 combines with J gene TRBJ1-2; D ambiguous. Germline CDR1 reads MGHDK; CDR2 reads SYGVNS. The length of the CDR3 is 12 residues. CDR3 sequence: CTSSEYHYGYTF. For the CDR3, the DNA is TGTACCAGCAGTGAATATCACTATGGCTACACCTTC.

This chain connects TRBV12-3 or TRBV12-4 to TRBJ1-4; D unclear. Trimming took off 3 bases at V and 10 bases at J, with 15 bases between the two ends. The CDR3 sequence is 14 residues long. CDR3 nucleotide sequence: TGTGCCAGCAGTTTTGTCAGTTCTAGTGGAAAACTGTTTTTT. Amino acid sequence: CASSFVSSSGKLFF.

A remark on this clonotype: One junction end disagrees with the germline gene, perhaps due to a read error. The CDR3 DNA follows: TGTGCCACCAAAGGGGGACGGGACTATAGTTCACGCCTCCACTTT. It codes for CATKGGRDYSSRLHF. The rearrangement joins TRBV6-6 to TRBJ1-6; TRBD1 is a possible D gene (6 bases). Germline CDR1 reads MNHNY; CDR2 reads SVGAGI (reference sequence). The CDR3 consists of 15 residues.

This clonotype has more than one count but fewer than ten. One junction end disagrees with the germline gene, perhaps due to a read error. The rearrangement links TRBV6-1 to TRBJ1-6; D is unresolved. The CDR3 runs 14 residues. Germline CDR1 reads MNHNS; CDR2 reads SASEGT. The CDR3 DNA reads as TGTGCCAGCAGTGAGGGCGAGTCACTATCACCCCTCCGCTTT. Translating it yields CASSEGESLSPLRF.

Points on this clonotype: Mismatch with germline at one junction end may stem from a read error. This chain connects TRBV4-2 to TRBJ2-7, with D possibly matching TRBD1 (6 bases). Germline assignment: CDR1 LGHNA and CDR2 YNFKEQ. CDR3 length: 14 amino acids. CDR3 sequence (DNA): TGTGCCAGCTGCCAAGATGCAGGGGCCTACGAGCAGTACTTC. Its translation is CASCQDAGAYEQYF.

This clonotype was counted at least ten times. V usage is TRBV12-3 or TRBV12-4 and J usage is TRBJ1-6; D gene ambiguous. CDR3 length equals 12 residues. Trimming removed 2 bases at V and 7 bases at J, with 3 bases between. CDR3 coding DNA: TGTGCCAGCAGTTTAAAGAATTCACCCCTCCACTTT. Encoded protein: CASSLKNSPLHF.

As for this clonotype: Its ends do not fully match the called genes, so a read error is possible. This chain's CDR3 is CASGFETSGSTGELVF. The CDR3 DNA reads as TGTGCCAGCGGCTTTGAGACTAGCGGGAGCACCGGGGAGCTGGTTTTT. The gene calls are TRBV5-5 and TRBJ2-2; TRBD2 agrees at 12 bases. Germline assignment: CDR1 SGHKS and CDR2 YYEKEE (reference sequence). The CDR3 spans 16 residues.

This chain uses TRBV6-1 with TRBJ1-1; D is ambiguous. CDR1 and CDR2 from the germline V gene are MNHNS and SASEGT. V lost 6 bases to trimming and J lost 0 bases, with 17 bases between them. This CDR3 has 16 amino acids. CDR3 DNA sequence: TGTGCCAGCAGGAAAGGGAGAGTCCCAATGAACACTGAAGCTTTCTTT. This codes for CASRKGRVPMNTEAFF.

Notes on this clonotype: The conserved phenylalanine or tryptophan is not found at the CDR3 terminus, so this likely reflects a read error. The V call is TRBV12-3 or TRBV12-4, the J call TRBJ1-2, with D perhaps matching TRBD1 (5 bases). The CDR3 spans 15 residues. V lost 2 bases and J 11 bases, leaving 21 bases between the germline ends. CDR3 loop: CASSLRSRAAGGYTL. The CDR3 DNA follows: TGTGCCAGCAGTTTAAGATCCAGGGCCGCTGGTGGATACACCTTA.

Turning to this clonotype: Germline is not matched at one junction end, which may reflect a read error. This chain uses TRBV11-2 with TRBJ2-7, with a tentative D call TRBD1 (5 bases). Germline V lookup: CDR1 SGHAT, CDR2 FQNNGV. This CDR3 has 14 residues. The CDR3 coding sequence is TGTGCCAGCAGCTATAACAGGAACTCCTACGATCAGTACTTC. Protein: CASSYNRNSYDQYF.

As regards this clonotype: A much larger clonotype is one base distant, so this may be a read error. V usage is TRBV28 and J usage is TRBJ2-1; D is undetermined. This CDR3 contains 13 residues. The germline CDR1 and CDR2 sequences are MDHEN and SYDVKM. This CDR3 is CGSSSPGPIKQFF. CDR3 coding DNA: TGTGGCAGCAGTTCTCCTGGTCCCATAAAGCAGTTCTTC.

V and J are TRBV11-2 and TRBJ2-3, with TRBD2 matching 8 bases. This CDR3 spans 17 amino acids. Germline loops: CDR1 SGHAT, CDR2 FQNNGV. With V trimmed by 1 base and J by 4 bases, 10 bases remained unmatched. The CDR3 DNA follows: TGTGCCAGCAGCTTAGGCAGTGGGACTAGACCACCAGATACGCAGTATTTT. Protein: CASSLGSGTRPPDTQYF. Supplemented by reference TRBV11-2 and TRBJ2-3, the full variable domain reads EAGVAQSPRYKIIEKRQSVAFWCNPISGHATLYWYQQILGQGPKLLIQFQNNGVVDDSQLPKDRFSAERLKGVDSTLKIQPAKLEDSAVYLCASSLGSGTRPPDTQYFGPGTRLTVL.

Of note for this clonotype: Because it lacks the conserved phenylalanine or tryptophan at the end, this CDR3 is likely a read error. The DNA is omitted, as the CDR3 cannot be located on it reliably, and the CDR3 follows TCRdb's listing. V and J are TRBV5-4 and TRBJ2-7. The germline CDR1 and CDR2 sequences are SGHNT and YYREEE (reference sequence). The CDR3 adds up to 14 amino acids, both ends counted. The CDR3 sequence: CASSWDYRPYEQYS.